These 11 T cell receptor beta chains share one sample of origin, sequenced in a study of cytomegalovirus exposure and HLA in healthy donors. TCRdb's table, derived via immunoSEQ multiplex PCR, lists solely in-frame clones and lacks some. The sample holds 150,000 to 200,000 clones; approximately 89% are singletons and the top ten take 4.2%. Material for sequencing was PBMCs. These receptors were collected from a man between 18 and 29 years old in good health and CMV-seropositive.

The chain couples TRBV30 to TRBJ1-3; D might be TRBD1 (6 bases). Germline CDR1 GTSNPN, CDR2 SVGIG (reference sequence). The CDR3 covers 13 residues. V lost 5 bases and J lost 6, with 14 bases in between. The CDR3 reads CAWGTTTINTIYF. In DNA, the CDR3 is TGTGCCTGGGGGACAACCACCATAAACACCATATATTTT.

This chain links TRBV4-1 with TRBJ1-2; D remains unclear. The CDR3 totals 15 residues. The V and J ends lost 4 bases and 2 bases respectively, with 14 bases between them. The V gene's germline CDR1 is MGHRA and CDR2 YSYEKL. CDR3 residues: CASSPAIPGNYGYTF. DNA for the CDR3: TGCGCCAGCAGCCCCGCTATTCCGGGGAACTATGGCTACACCTTC.

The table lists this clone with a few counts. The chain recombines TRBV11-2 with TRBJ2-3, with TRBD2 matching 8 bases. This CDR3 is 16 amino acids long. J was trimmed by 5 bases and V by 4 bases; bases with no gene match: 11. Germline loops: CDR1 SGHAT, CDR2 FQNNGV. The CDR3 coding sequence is TGTGCCAGCAGCTCCATTGGCGGGAGGAAGATAGATACGCAGTATTTT. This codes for CASSSIGGRKIDTQYF.

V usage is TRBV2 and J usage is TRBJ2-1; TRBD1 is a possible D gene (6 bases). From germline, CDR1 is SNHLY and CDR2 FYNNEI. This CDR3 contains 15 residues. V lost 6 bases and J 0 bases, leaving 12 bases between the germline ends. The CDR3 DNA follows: TGTGCCAGCAGACCCGACAGGAGCTCCTACAATGAGCAGTTCTTC. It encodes CASRPDRSSYNEQFF.

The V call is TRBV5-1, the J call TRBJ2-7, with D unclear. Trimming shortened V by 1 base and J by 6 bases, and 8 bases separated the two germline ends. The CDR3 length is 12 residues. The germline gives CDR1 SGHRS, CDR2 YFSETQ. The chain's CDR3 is CASSLTPGEQYF. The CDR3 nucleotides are TGCGCCAGCAGCTTGACCCCAGGCGAGCAGTACTTC.

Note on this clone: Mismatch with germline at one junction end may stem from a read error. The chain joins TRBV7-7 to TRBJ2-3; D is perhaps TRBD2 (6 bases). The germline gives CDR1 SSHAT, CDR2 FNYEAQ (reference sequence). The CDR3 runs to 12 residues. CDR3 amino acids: CLAGRSTDTQYF. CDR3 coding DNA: TGCCTGGCGGGAAGAAGCACAGATACGCAGTATTTT.

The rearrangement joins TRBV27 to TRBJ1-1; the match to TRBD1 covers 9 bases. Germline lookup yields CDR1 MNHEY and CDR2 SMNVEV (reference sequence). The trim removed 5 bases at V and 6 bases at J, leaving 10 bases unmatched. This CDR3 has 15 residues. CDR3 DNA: TGTGCCAGCAGTCCCCCACAGGGGGCGAGATCTGAAGCTTTCTTT. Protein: CASSPPQGARSEAFF.

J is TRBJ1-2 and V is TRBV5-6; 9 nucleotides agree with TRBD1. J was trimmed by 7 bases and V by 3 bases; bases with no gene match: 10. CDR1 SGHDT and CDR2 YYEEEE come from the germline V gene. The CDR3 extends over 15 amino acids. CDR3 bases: TGTGCCAGCAGCTCGGGGGACAGGGCTTCAGGTGGCTACACCTTC. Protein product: CASSSGDRASGGYTF.

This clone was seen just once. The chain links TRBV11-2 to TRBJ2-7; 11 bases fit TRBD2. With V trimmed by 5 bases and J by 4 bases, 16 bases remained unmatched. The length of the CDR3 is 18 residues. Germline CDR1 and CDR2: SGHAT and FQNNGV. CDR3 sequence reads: CASSLRPPGASGRYEQYF. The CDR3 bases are TGTGCCAGCAGCCTCAGACCCCCAGGGGCTAGCGGGAGGTACGAGCAGTACTTC.

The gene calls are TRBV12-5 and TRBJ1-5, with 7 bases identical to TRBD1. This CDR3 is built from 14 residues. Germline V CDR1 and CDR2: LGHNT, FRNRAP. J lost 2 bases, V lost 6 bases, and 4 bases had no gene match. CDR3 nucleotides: TGTGCTAGTGGGCGTACAGGGGGCAATCAGCCCCAGCATTTT. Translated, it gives CASGRTGGNQPQHF.

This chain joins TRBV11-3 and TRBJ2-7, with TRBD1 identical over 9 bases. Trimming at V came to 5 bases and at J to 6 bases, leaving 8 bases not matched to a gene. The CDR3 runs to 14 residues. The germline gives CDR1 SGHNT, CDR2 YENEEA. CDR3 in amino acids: CASSPQGTGTEQYF. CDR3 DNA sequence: TGTGCCAGCAGCCCTCAGGGGACAGGGACCGAGCAGTACTTC.